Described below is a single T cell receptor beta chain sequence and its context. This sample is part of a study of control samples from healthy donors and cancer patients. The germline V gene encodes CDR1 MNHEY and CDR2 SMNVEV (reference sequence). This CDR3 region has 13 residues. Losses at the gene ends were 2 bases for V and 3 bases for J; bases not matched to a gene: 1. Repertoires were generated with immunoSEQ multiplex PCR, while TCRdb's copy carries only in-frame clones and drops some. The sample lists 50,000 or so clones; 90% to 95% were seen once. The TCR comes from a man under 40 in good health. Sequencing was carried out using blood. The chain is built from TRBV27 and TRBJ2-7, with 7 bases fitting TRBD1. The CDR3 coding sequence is TGTGCCAGCAGTTTACGGGACAGCTACGAGCAGTACTTC. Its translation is CASSLRDSYEQYF.